The sequence of this T cell receptor beta chain was determined in a study of cytotoxic CD8 clonotypes in ibrutinib-treated CLL. Overall study context: Among responders, approximately 24 were partial and 2 complete; after median roughly 68 months, about 15 stayed remitted and roughly 12 progressed. Study-wide results and limits: Rising at ibrutinib response, clonality subsequently fell back toward baseline at progression. At the start, clonality exceeded age-matched healthy donors and followed circulating CD8+ T-cell counts.

In the case of this clone: What it binds is not known.

Some clones are missing from TCRdb's copy, which holds only in-frame ones; the method was immunoSEQ multiplex PCR. In the table there are 250,000 to 350,000 clones, more than 70% of which are singletons. Germline CDR1 SGDLS, CDR2 YYNGEE. The CDR3 consists of 13 residues. Trimming pared 0 bases from V and 4 bases from J, leaving 7 bases between. The TCR was taken from a human donor with chronic lymphocytic leukemia. The material sequenced was PBMCs, taken at disease progression, from a patient treated with ibrutinib. This chain uses TRBV9 with TRBJ2-5; D is ambiguous. DNA for the CDR3: TGTGCCAGCAGCGTAGGATTCGGAGAGACCCAGTACTTC. Translating gives CASSVGFGETQYF.